This T cell receptor beta chain derives from a study of Ad26.COV2.S vaccination and SARS-CoV-2 variants. This clone was recorded only once. The treatment was: over 15 received Ad26.COV2.S at low or high dose, single or two shots; about 5 received placebo; per-sample allocation not given. The samples date from day 63 after the first vaccine or placebo injection. In germline, CDR1 is SGHVS, CDR2 FQNEAQ. There are 14 residues in the CDR3. V was pared by 5 bases and J by 2 bases, with 4 bases of the junction left unmatched. Here immunoSEQ multiplex PCR was the method, and the copy in TCRdb shows in-frame clones only, minus some. The table records about 390,000 clones, 80% to 90% of them present only once.

Sequenced material: peripheral blood, taken in a trial of Ad26.COV2.S vaccine versus placebo. The sequence was obtained from a person between 18 and 65 years old who received the Ad26.COV2.S COVID-19 vaccine or a placebo. This rearrangement joins TRBV7-8 to TRBJ1-1, with 8 nucleotides matching TRBD1. The CDR3 sequence: CASSDGQGNTEAFF. The DNA for the CDR3 is TGTGCCAGCAGCGACGGACAGGGCAACACTGAAGCTTTCTTT. Full variable domain (remainder filled in from reference TRBV7-8 and TRBJ1-1): GAGVSQSPRYKVAKRGQDVALRCDPISGHVSLFWYQQALGQGPEFLTYFQNEAQLDKSGLPSDRFFAERPEGSVSTLKIQRTQQEDSAVYLCASSDGQGNTEAFFGQGTRLTVV.